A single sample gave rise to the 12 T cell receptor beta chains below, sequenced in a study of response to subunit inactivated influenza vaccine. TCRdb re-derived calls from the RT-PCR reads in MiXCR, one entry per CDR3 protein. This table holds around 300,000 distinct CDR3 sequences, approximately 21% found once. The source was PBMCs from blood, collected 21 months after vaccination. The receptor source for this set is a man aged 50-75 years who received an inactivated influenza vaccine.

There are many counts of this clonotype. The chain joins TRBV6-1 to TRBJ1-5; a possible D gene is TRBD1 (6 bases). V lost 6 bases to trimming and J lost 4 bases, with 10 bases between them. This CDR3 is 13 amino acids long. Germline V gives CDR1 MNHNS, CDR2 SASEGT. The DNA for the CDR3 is TGTGCCAGCAGCGGACAGCAAAATCAGCCCCAGCATTTT. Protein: CASSGQQNQPQHF.

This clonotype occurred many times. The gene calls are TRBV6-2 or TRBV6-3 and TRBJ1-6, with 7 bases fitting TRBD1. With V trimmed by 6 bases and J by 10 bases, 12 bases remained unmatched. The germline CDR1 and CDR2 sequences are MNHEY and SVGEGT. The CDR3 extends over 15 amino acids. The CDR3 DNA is TGTGCCAGCAGCCCGCTAACAGGGGTAAGGTCACCCCTCCACTTT. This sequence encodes CASSPLTGVRSPLHF.

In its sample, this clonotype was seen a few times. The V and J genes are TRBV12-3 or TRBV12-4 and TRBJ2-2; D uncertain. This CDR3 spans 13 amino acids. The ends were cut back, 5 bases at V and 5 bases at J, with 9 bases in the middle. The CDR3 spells CASSAQSTGELFF. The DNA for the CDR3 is TGTGCCAGCAGTGCCCAAAGTACCGGGGAGCTGTTTTTT.

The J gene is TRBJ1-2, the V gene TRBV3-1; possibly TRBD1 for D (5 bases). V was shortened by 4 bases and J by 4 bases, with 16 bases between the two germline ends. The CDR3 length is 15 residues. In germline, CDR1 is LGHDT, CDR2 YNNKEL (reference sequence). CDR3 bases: TGTGCCAGCAGCCCACGAGGAGGGGCGAGCTATGGCTACACCTTC. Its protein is CASSPRGGASYGYTF.

The CDR3 region has the DNA TGCGCCAGCAGCATGGACAGGTCCGGGTATGGCTACACCTTC. The encoded protein is CASSMDRSGYGYTF. The rearrangement joins TRBV5-1 to TRBJ1-2, with 7 bases lining up with TRBD1. The CDR3 extends over 14 amino acids. CDR1 and CDR2 (germline): SGHRS, YFSETQ. V gave up 4 bases and J gave up 5 bases; unmatched junction bases: 8.

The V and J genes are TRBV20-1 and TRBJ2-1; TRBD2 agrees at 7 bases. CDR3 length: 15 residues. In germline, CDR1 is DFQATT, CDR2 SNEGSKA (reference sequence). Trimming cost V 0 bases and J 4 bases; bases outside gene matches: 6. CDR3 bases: TGCAGTGCTAGAGATGTTCTAGCGGAGTACAATGAGCAGTTCTTC. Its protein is CSARDVLAEYNEQFF.

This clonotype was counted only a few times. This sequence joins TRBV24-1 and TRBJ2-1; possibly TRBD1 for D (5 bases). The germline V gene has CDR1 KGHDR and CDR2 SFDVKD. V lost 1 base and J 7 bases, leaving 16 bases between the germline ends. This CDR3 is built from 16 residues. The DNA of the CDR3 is TGTGCCACCAGTGATTTACGGTCAGGGAATGTGAATGAGCAGTTCTTC. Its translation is CATSDLRSGNVNEQFF.

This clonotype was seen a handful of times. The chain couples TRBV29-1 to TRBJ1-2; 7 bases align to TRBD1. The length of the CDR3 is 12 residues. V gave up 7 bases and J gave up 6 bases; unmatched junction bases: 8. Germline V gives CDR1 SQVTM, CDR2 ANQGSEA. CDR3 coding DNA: TGCAGCGGACGGACAGGAAGGGATGGCTACACCTTC. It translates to CSGRTGRDGYTF.

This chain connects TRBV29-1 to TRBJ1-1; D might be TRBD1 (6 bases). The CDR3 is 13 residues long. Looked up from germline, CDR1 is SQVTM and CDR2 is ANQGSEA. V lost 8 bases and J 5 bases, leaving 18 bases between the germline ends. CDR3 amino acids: CSSWGAGKTEAFF. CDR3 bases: TGCAGCTCCTGGGGGGCAGGGAAAACTGAAGCTTTCTTT.

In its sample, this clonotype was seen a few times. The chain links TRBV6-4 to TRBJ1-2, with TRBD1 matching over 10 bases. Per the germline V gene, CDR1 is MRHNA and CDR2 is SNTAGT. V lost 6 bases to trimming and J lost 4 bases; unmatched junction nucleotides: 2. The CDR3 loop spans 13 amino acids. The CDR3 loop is CASRGTGAYGYTF. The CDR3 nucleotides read TGTGCCAGCAGAGGGACAGGGGCCTATGGCTACACCTTC.

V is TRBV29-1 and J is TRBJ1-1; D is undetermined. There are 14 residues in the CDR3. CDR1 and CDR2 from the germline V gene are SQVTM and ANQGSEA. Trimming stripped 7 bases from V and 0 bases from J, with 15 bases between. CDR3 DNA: TGCAGCGGTACAGACTCTGACATGAACACTGAAGCTTTCTTT. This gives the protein CSGTDSDMNTEAFF.

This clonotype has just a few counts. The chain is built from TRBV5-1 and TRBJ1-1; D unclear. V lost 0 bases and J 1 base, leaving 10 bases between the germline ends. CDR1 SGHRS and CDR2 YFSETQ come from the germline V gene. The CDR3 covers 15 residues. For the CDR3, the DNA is TGCGCCAGCAGCTTGGCCGGGAGTAAGAACACTGAAGCTTTCTTT. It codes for CASSLAGSKNTEAFF.